This TCR beta chain was sequenced in a study of blood T cell repertoires in COVID-19. Study information: T cells, B-cell-depleted T cells, or PBMCs supplied cDNA or gDNA.

The ends were cut back, 1 base at V and 1 base at J, with 9 bases in the middle. The CDR3 spans 15 residues. CDR1 is SGHTA and CDR2 is FQGTGA in the germline V gene. Authors' data handling: Amplification from reference gene primers served as the basis for estimated nucleated cell counts. Assay: immunoSEQ multiplex PCR; the TCRdb copy retains only in-frame clones and omits some. V, J and clone size are those of that table, while D and trimming were read from the DNA. The sample includes under 50,000 clones, roughly nine tenths of them seen just once. This receptor was obtained from a man in his 70s with active COVID-19. Sample: peripheral blood. The chain combines TRBV7-3 with TRBJ2-3; D is possibly TRBD2 (7 bases). In nucleotides, the CDR3 is TGTGCCAGCAGCTTAAACGGGGGGCGCACAGATACGCAGTATTTT. This gives the protein CASSLNGGRTDTQYF. Drawing the rest from reference TRBV7-3 and TRBJ2-3, the complete variable domain is GAGVSQTPSNKVTEKGKYVELRCDPISGHTALYWYRQSLGQGPEFLIYFQGTGAADDSGLPNDRFFAVRPEGSVSTLKIQRTERGDSAVYLCASSLNGGRTDTQYFGPGTRLTVL.